This entry is about one T cell receptor beta chain. The antigen is undetermined. Trimming took 4 bases from V and 0 from J; bases not matched to a gene: 7. The CDR3 spans 19 residues. Looked up from germline, CDR1 is MNHEY and CDR2 is SMNVEV (reference sequence). The data belong to a study of blood T cells in healthy people across ages. Broader study findings: Considered underestimates were the diversity estimates obtained from one million T cells. Roughly linear age-related decline in beta diversity appeared, significant by age around 36. Donors of long life had a larger count of naive CD4+ cells and greater diversity than aged donors.

The use of a sample-barcoded 5' primer and a J-beta primer mix characterized a second PCR of 7 to 11 cycles. Through a template-switch adaptor with 12 random nucleotides, each cDNA molecule received a tag. MiXCR was run by TCRdb on the 5' RACE reads, yielding one entry per CDR3 protein. This table holds around 1.1 million distinct CDR3 sequences, less than 45% found once. Source material: blood. The clonotype originates from a man in his late teens or twenties in good health. The chain carries TRBV27 and TRBJ2-1; 15 bases are shared with TRBD2. The CDR3 coding sequence is TGTGCCAGCAGTTCGGGACTAGCGGGGGGTTATCTCTCCTACAATGAGCAGTTCTTC. It translates to CASSSGLAGGYLSYNEQFF.